Here is one T cell receptor (beta chain) with its context. The data were obtained in a study of CD8 T cells in ankylosing spondylitis. TCRdb independently ran MiXCR on the 5' RACE reads; one entry per CDR3 protein. The sample gives some 150,000 distinct CDR3 sequences, more than 40% of which show up once; over 12% is in the top ten. The receptor's source is a male donor with ankylosing spondylitis. Input material: synovial fluid, either unsorted or a sorted T cell fraction (not recorded which).

The CDR3 loop reads CASSLGEGLNEQFF. The DNA for the CDR3 is TGTGCCAGCAGCTTGGGGGAGGGCTTGAATGAGCAGTTCTTC. V is TRBV5-4 and J is TRBJ2-1; 7 nucleotides match TRBD2. Germline lookup yields CDR1 SGHNT and CDR2 YYREEE (reference sequence). The CDR3 loop spans 14 amino acids. Trimming removed 0 bases from V and 7 bases from J; junction bases left unmatched: 4.